Sequencing of this T cell receptor (beta chain) was carried out in a study of cytomegalovirus exposure and HLA in healthy donors. Study-level results: Some TCR beta chains (roughly 160 of them) were listed as cytomegalovirus-associated.

V shed 6 bases, J shed 5 bases, and the junction held 7 bases outside the gene matches. The CDR3 covers 14 residues. In germline, CDR1 is MNHEY, CDR2 SMNVEV (reference sequence). About this clone itself: Its antigen remains unidentified.

The study ran its PCR with 60 Vbeta and 13 Jbeta primers. Here immunoSEQ multiplex PCR was the method, and the copy in TCRdb shows in-frame clones only, minus some. The top ten clones hold 7% to 9% of a sample with over 100,000 clones, about 80% of them seen once. The clonotype was recovered from a woman in her 50s in good health and CMV-seropositive. V and J are TRBV27 and TRBJ2-7; TRBD1 agrees at 10 bases. The sample taken for sequencing was PBMCs. CDR3 loop: CASSILGTGDEQYF. CDR3 nucleotides: TGTGCCAGCAGCATTCTCGGGACAGGGGACGAGCAGTACTTC.